A selection of T cell receptor beta chains follows, all from one sample in a study of cytomegalovirus exposure and HLA in healthy donors. Sequencing used immunoSEQ multiplex PCR; TCRdb keeps in-frame clones, though not all of them. The table records about 160,000 clones, approximately 85% of them present only once. Input material: PBMCs. The source of these receptors is a man between 18 and 29 years old in good health and CMV-seropositive. The CDR3 runs from the conserved cysteine through the conserved F or W. Fields, in order: clone size, V gene, D gene, J gene, CDR3 protein, CDR3 DNA. A D gene is named only where the DNA matches it firmly. The listing skips clone size in some rows; elsewhere it reads once, few, many or a size class.

.,TRBV10-3,.,TRBJ2-1,CAISESQYNEQFF,TGTGCCATCAGTGAGTCTCAATACAATGAGCAGTTCTTC
.,TRBV14,.,TRBJ1-4,CASSRDSANFNEKLFF,TGTGCCAGCAGCAGGGACTCCGCGAACTTTAATGAAAAACTGTTTTTT
.,TRBV27,TRBD2,TRBJ2-2,CASSKSGEYGELFF,TGTGCCAGCAGTAAGAGCGGGGAATACGGGGAGCTGTTTTTT
.,TRBV12-5,TRBD1,TRBJ1-2,CASGLHTGGGYGYTF,TGTGCTAGTGGTTTGCACACAGGGGGAGGATATGGCTACACCTTC
.,TRBV7-9,TRBD2,TRBJ2-6,CASPAGGESGANVLTF,TGTGCCTCTCCCGCGGGGGGGGAATCTGGGGCCAACGTCCTGACTTTC
.,TRBV6-5,.,TRBJ1-6,CASSYGGVYNSPLHF,TGTGCCAGCAGTTACGGGGGGGTCTATAATTCACCCCTCCACTTT
.,TRBV5-4,TRBD2,TRBJ2-7,CASSSTSAGGLYEQYF,TGTGCCAGCAGCTCAACCTCGGCGGGGGGCCTTTACGAGCAGTACTTC
.,TRBV10-2,.,TRBJ1-1,CASSPSGIPTEAFF,TGCGCCAGCAGCCCCAGCGGCATTCCCACTGAAGCTTTCTTT
.,TRBV6-4,.,TRBJ2-7,CASSGYRAREQYF,TGTGCCAGCAGTGGATACAGGGCTCGGGAGCAGTACTTC
.,TRBV5-5,TRBD2,TRBJ2-1,CASSFAGGIGEQFF,TGTGCCAGCAGCTTTGCGGGGGGGATAGGTGAGCAGTTCTTC
few,TRBV5-1,.,TRBJ2-7,CASSLVAQEGYEQYF,TGCGCCAGCAGCTTGGTGGCACAGGAGGGCTACGAGCAGTACTTC
few,TRBV2,TRBD2,TRBJ2-6,CASSVLERGLLSGANVLTF,TGTGCCAGCAGTGTATTAGAGCGGGGGCTACTCTCTGGGGCCAACGTCCTGACTTTC
.,TRBV5-1,.,TRBJ2-7,CASSSAYEQYF,TGCGCCAGCAGTTCAGCCTACGAGCAGTACTTC
.,TRBV4-2,TRBD1,TRBJ1-2,CASRLGQGLYGYTF,TGTGCCAGCAGGTTGGGACAGGGCCTCTATGGCTACACCTTC
once,TRBV25-1,.,TRBJ2-7,CASSELGKDSSYEQYF,TGTGCCAGCAGTGAATTGGGAAAGGACTCCTCCTACGAGCAGTACTTC
.,TRBV5-4,.,TRBJ2-3,CASSLISPGTDTQYF,TGTGCCAGCAGCTTGATTTCACCGGGCACAGATACGCAGTATTTT